What follows are 20 T cell receptor beta chains derived from one specimen sequenced in a study of shared clonotypes between healthy human individuals. Sequencing used immunoSEQ multiplex PCR; TCRdb keeps in-frame clones, though not all of them. The table records around 990,000 clones, 60% to 85% of them present only once. Sequencing used memory CD4+ T cells from PBMCs. Subset meaning: CD45RA-negative fraction. These TCRs come from a man between 18 and 29 years old in good health. Some clones in this sample may be carry-over from other donors' samples.

The chain has TRBV4-2 and TRBJ2-7; maybe TRBD2 (5 bases). V gave up 4 bases and J gave up 3 bases, with 13 bases separating them. Per germline, CDR1 LGHNA and CDR2 YNFKEQ. This CDR3 spans 14 amino acids. The CDR3 DNA follows: TGTGCCAGCAGCCCCAGCCAGCGGAGCTACGAGCAGTACTTC. It yields the protein CASSPSQRSYEQYF.

The rearrangement joins TRBV7-2 to TRBJ2-3; 9 bases agree with TRBD2. Losses at the gene ends were 3 bases for V and 1 base for J; bases not matched to a gene: 5. The V gene's germline CDR1 is SGHTA and CDR2 FQGNSA. There are 16 residues in the CDR3. CDR3 coding DNA: TGTGCCAGCAGCTTTGCCGGGACTAGCCGCACAGATACGCAGTATTTT. It translates to CASSFAGTSRTDTQYF.

The CDR3 loop is CASRLEAGGPYEQYF. CDR3 nucleotides: TGCGCCAGCAGATTAGAAGCGGGAGGGCCGTACGAGCAGTACTTC. The chain links TRBV4-1 to TRBJ2-7; TRBD2 agrees at 10 bases. CDR3 size: 15 residues. Germline trimming cut 6 bases from V and 4 bases from J; bases unmatched to any gene: 9. Germline loops: CDR1 MGHRA, CDR2 YSYEKL.

Note on this clone: The same CDR3 is also encoded by other DNA sequences in this sample. This chain joins TRBV11-2 and TRBJ2-5, with D possibly TRBD1 on 6 matching bases. Germline-derived CDR1 and CDR2 are SGHAT and FQNNGV. Trimming removed 5 bases from V and 1 base from J, with 11 bases in between. The CDR3 has 14 amino acids. CDR3: CASSPSDSQETQYF. CDR3 nucleotide sequence: TGTGCCAGCAGCCCATCGGACAGCCAAGAGACCCAGTACTTC.

As for this clone: With only one base between it and a far larger clone, this is likely a read error. J is TRBJ2-6 and V is TRBV5-4; D gene ambiguous. Germline values: CDR1 SGHNT, CDR2 YYREEE (reference sequence). The CDR3 sequence is 15 residues long. V dropped 0 bases and J dropped 2 bases, with 6 bases sitting between them. In nucleotides, the CDR3 is TGTGCCAGCAGCTTGGGGGGAACTGGGGCCAACGTCCTGACTTTC. Amino acids: CASSLGGTGANVLTF.

The gene calls are TRBV7-2 and TRBJ2-1; D not resolved. CDR1 and CDR2 from the germline V gene are SGHTA and FQGNSA. V gave up 4 bases and J gave up 10 bases, with 8 bases separating them. The CDR3 sequence is 11 residues long. CDR3 in DNA: TGTGCCAGCAGCTCCTTTGGGGAGCAGTTCTTC. Encoded protein: CASSSFGEQFF.

At least ten counts were recorded for this clone. The gene calls are TRBV15 and TRBJ1-2; possibly TRBD1 for D (5 bases). CDR1 LNHNV and CDR2 YYDKDF come from the germline V gene (reference sequence). The CDR3 loop spans 16 amino acids. V lost 5 bases, J lost 8 bases, and 24 bases lay in between. CDR3 nucleotide sequence: TGTGCCACCAGCGCCAGTCATCGGGACGGCCACTTGGGCTACACCTTC. It yields the protein CATSASHRDGHLGYTF.

V is TRBV7-6 and J is TRBJ1-3; possibly TRBD1 for D (6 bases). The V end lost 3 bases, the J end lost 4 bases, and 16 bases lay between the germline ends. Germline assignment: CDR1 SGHVS and CDR2 FNYEAQ. This CDR3 is built from 16 residues. This CDR3 reads CASSFGSGQLGNTIYF. The CDR3 coding sequence is TGTGCCAGCAGCTTTGGGTCTGGACAGCTAGGAAACACCATATATTTT.

The rearrangement joins TRBV11-2 to TRBJ2-7; D call uncertain. The CDR3 is made up of 15 amino acids. The germline V gene encodes CDR1 SGHAT and CDR2 FQNNGV. V lost 5 bases and J lost 7, with 21 bases in between. The CDR3 region has the DNA TGTGCCAGCAGCCCCATATCTTGGGAAGCAAGGGAGCAGTACTTC. Encoded protein: CASSPISWEAREQYF.

CDR3 amino acids: CASSPRRGLAGGNEQFF. The DNA for the CDR3 is TGTGCCAGCAGCCCCAGACGAGGGCTAGCGGGAGGAAATGAGCAGTTCTTC. The rearrangement joins TRBV28 to TRBJ2-1; 11 bases are a match to TRBD2. The CDR3 contains 17 residues. CDR1 MDHEN and CDR2 SYDVKM come from the germline V gene. After removal of 6 bases from V and 7 bases from J, the junction contained 14 bases not matched to a gene.

This sequence joins TRBV5-1 and TRBJ2-1, with D unresolved. V lost 0 bases and J lost 6, with 19 bases in between. Germline CDR1 and CDR2: SGHRS and YFSETQ. This CDR3 comprises 17 residues. CDR3 bases: TGCGCCAGCAGCTTGGGCAGTCTAGTAACACGGGTCAATGAGCAGTTCTTC. Translation gives CASSLGSLVTRVNEQFF.

The CDR3, as DNA: TGTGCCAGCAGTTATCCCCAGAGGTCCCCGGACAGGCAAAACAATGAGCAGTTCTTC. This codes for CASSYPQRSPDRQNNEQFF. This chain uses TRBV28 with TRBJ2-1; 7 bases are a match to TRBD1. With V trimmed by 4 bases and J by 5 bases, 20 bases remained unmatched. Germline V lookup: CDR1 MDHEN, CDR2 SYDVKM. CDR3 length: 19 amino acids.

The chain combines TRBV5-1 with TRBJ2-3, with D possibly matching TRBD2 (6 bases). Germline CDR1 and CDR2: SGHRS and YFSETQ. V was clipped by 1 base and J by 2 bases, with 14 bases between them. The CDR3 consists of 16 residues. For the CDR3, the DNA is TGCGCCAGCAGCTTGATCCCCGGGAGTGACACAGATACGCAGTATTTT. Protein sequence: CASSLIPGSDTDTQYF.

This clone was recorded only once. This chain connects TRBV5-8 to TRBJ1-4, with 7 bases aligning to TRBD1. The CDR3 runs to 14 residues. V was clipped by 3 bases and J by 7 bases; unmatched bases: 6. Looked up from germline, CDR1 is SGHTS and CDR2 is YDEGEE. The DNA of the CDR3 is TGTGCCAGCAGCTCTACAGGGGCTACTGAAAAACTGTTTTTT. Translating it yields CASSSTGATEKLFF.

Remarks on this clone: The same CDR3 is also encoded by other DNA sequences in this sample. The rearrangement joins TRBV28 to TRBJ1-4; D gene ambiguous. Trimming took off 2 bases at V and 5 bases at J, with 6 bases between the two ends. CDR3 size: 13 residues. From germline, CDR1 is MDHEN and CDR2 SYDVKM. The CDR3 coding sequence is TGTGCCAGCAGTTTAGGACGAAATGAAAAACTGTTTTTT. Its translation is CASSLGRNEKLFF.

In this sample, this clone turned up a few times. The chain links TRBV5-1 to TRBJ2-3; D is unresolved. Germline CDR1 is SGHRS and CDR2 is YFSETQ. Trimming removed 5 bases at V and 1 base at J, with 11 bases between. The CDR3 is made up of 14 amino acids. CDR3 sequence: CASSWGLGTDTQYF. The CDR3 bases are TGCGCCAGCAGTTGGGGTTTAGGCACAGATACGCAGTATTTT.

J is TRBJ2-2 and V is TRBV9, with 7 bases aligning to TRBD2. CDR3 size: 15 residues. Trimming removed 4 bases from V and 2 bases from J; junction bases left unmatched: 5. Looked up from germline, CDR1 is SGDLS and CDR2 is YYNGEE. The CDR3 DNA is TGTGCCAGCAGCCCGGGACTAACTAACACCGGGGAGCTGTTTTTT. As protein: CASSPGLTNTGELFF.

The chain carries TRBV7-3 and TRBJ2-2, with D unclear. The germline V gene encodes CDR1 SGHTA and CDR2 FQGTGA. Trimming took off 3 bases at V and 5 bases at J, with 7 bases between the two ends. The CDR3 runs 13 residues. The CDR3 region has the DNA TGTGCCAGCAGCTTTCTAGATACCGGGGAGCTGTTTTTT. This codes for CASSFLDTGELFF. The full variable domain, its missing parts supplied by reference TRBV7-3 and TRBJ2-2, is GAGVSQTPSNKVTEKGKYVELRCDPISGHTALYWYRQSLGQGPEFLIYFQGTGAADDSGLPNDRFFAVRPEGSVSTLKIQRTERGDSAVYLCASSFLDTGELFFGEGSRLTVL.

The chain recombines TRBV7-2 with TRBJ2-1; 7 bases are shared with TRBD2. The CDR3 sequence is 15 residues long. The V gene's germline CDR1 is SGHTA and CDR2 FQGNSA. V was clipped by 3 bases and J by 6 bases; unmatched bases: 8. The CDR3 nucleotides read TGTGCCAGCAGCTTTGCTAGCGGTTCCCCCAATGAGCAGTTCTTC. This gives the protein CASSFASGSPNEQFF.

The rearrangement uses TRBV18 and TRBJ2-1; 12 bases match TRBD1. The CDR3 has 14 amino acids. Germline-derived CDR1 and CDR2 are KGHSH and LQKENI. The junction had 5 bases not matched to a gene; V was cut back by 6 bases and J by 8 bases. The CDR3 DNA follows: TGTGCCAGCTCTCTTGGGACAGGGGGCGATGAGCAGTTCTTC. Translation: CASSLGTGGDEQFF.